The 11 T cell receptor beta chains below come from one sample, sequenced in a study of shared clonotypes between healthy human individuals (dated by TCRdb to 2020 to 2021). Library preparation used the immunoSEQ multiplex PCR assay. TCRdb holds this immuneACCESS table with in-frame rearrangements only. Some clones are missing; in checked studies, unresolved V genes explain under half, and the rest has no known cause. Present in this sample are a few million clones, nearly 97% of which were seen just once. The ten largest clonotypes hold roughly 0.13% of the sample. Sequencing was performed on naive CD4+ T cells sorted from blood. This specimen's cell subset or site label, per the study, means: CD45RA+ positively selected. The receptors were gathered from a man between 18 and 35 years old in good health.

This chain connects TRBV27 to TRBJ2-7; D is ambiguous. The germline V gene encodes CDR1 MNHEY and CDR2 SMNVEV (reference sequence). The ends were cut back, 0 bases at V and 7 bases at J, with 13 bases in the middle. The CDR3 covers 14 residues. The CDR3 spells CASSLSFRSREQYF. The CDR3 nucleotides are TGTGCCAGCAGTTTATCCTTCCGGTCGCGGGAGCAGTACTTC.

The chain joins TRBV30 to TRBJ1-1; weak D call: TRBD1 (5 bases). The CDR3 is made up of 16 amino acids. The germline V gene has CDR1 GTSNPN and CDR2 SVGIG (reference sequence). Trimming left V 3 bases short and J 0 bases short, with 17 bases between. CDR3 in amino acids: CAWRIRSGGMNTEAFF. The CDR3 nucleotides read TGTGCCTGGAGAATCCGGTCTGGGGGGATGAACACTGAAGCTTTCTTT.

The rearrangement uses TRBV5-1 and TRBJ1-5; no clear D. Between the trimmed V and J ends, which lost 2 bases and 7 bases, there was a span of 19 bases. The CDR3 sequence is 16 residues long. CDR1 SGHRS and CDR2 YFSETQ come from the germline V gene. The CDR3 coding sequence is TGCGCCAGCAGCTTAGGCTCTGAGAAGGGCGGGCAGCCCCAGCATTTT. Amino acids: CASSLGSEKGGQPQHF.

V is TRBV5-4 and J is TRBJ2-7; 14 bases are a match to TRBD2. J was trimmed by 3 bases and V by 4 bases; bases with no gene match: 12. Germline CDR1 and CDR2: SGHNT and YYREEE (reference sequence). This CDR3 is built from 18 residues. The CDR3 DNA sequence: TGTGCCAGCAGCGGGCGTGGGACTAGCGGGAGCGGGTACTACGAGCAGTACTTC. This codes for CASSGRGTSGSGYYEQYF.

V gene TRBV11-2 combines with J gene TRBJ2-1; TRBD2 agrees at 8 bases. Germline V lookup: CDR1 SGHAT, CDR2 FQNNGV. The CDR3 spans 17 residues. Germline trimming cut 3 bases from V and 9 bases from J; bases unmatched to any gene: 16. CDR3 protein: CASSLDAGLGPWGEQFF. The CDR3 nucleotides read TGTGCCAGCAGCTTGGACGCGGGACTAGGCCCTTGGGGTGAGCAGTTCTTC.

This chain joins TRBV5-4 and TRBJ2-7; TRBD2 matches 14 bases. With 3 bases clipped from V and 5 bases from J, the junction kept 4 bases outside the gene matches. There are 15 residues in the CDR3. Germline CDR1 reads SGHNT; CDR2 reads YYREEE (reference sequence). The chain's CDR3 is CASSSGLAGVNEQYF. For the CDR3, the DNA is TGTGCCAGCAGCTCGGGACTAGCGGGAGTAAACGAGCAGTACTTC.

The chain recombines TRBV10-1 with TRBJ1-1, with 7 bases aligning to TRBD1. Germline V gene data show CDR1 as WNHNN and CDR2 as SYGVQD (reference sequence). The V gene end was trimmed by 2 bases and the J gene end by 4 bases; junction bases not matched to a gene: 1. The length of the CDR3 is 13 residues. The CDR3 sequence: CASSEPGGTEAFF. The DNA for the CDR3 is TGCGCCAGCAGTGAGCCAGGGGGCACTGAAGCTTTCTTT.

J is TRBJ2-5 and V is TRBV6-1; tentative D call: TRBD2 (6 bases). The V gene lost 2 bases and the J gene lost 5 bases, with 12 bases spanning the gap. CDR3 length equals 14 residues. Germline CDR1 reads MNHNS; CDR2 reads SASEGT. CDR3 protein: CASSEPGGRETQYF. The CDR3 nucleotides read TGTGCCAGCAGTGAACCCGGGGGTCGGGAGACCCAGTACTTC.

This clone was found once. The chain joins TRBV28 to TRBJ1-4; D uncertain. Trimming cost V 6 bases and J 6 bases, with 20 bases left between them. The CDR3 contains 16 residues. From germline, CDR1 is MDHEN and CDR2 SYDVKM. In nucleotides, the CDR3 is TGTGCCAGCAGCCCTTACATGGGCCCCACTGATGAAAAACTGTTTTTT. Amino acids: CASSPYMGPTDEKLFF. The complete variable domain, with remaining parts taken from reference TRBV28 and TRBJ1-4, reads DVKVTQSSRYLVKRTGEKVFLECVQDMDHENMFWYRQDPGLGLRLIYFSYDVKMKEKGDIPEGYSVSREKKERFSLILESASTNQTSMYLCASSPYMGPTDEKLFFGSGTQLSVL.

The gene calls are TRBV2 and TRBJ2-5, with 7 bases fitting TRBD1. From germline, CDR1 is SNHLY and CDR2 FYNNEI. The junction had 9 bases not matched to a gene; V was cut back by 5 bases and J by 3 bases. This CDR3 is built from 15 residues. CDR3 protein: CASSSLAQGKETQYF. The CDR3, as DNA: TGTGCCAGCAGTTCCCTCGCACAGGGGAAAGAGACCCAGTACTTC.

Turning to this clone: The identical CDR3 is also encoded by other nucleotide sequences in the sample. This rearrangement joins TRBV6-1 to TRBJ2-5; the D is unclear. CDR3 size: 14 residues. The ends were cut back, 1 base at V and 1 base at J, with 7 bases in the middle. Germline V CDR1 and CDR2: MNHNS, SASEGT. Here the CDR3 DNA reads TGTGCCAGCAGTGAAGGGGTTGCCCAAGAGACCCAGTACTTC. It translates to CASSEGVAQETQYF.